What follows are 16 T cell receptor beta chains derived from one specimen sequenced in a study of OX40 agonist ivuxolimab in advanced cancers. Assay: immunoSEQ multiplex PCR; the TCRdb copy retains only in-frame clones and omits some. Here the sample spans 60,000 or so clones, 84% being singletons. The material sequenced was CD4+ or CD8+ T cells sorted from blood, taken in a trial of the OX40 agonist ivuxolimab. The source of these receptors is an adult with an advanced solid tumor such as melanoma, head and neck, liver or kidney cancer.

The chain employs TRBV4-2 and TRBJ2-3; tentative D call: TRBD2 (6 bases). The CDR3 has 14 amino acids. V was clipped by 0 bases and J by 6 bases, with 10 bases between them. CDR1 and CDR2 (germline): LGHNA, YNFKEQ. CDR3 sequence: CASSQEGLGDTQYF. The DNA of the CDR3 is TGTGCCAGCAGCCAAGAGGGACTCGGGGATACGCAGTATTTT.

CDR3 sequence reads: CASSEFGGTAYEQYF. CDR3 sequence (DNA): TGTGCCAGCAGTGAATTCGGGGGGACTGCCTACGAGCAGTACTTC. The rearrangement joins TRBV6-1 to TRBJ2-5; 7 bases align to TRBD2. The last part of the DNA fits TRBJ2-7 better; the J call may be wrong. The CDR3 covers 15 residues. The germline V gene has CDR1 MNHNS and CDR2 SASEGT.

The chain recombines TRBV27 with TRBJ2-1, with 12 positions matching TRBD2. CDR1 is MNHEY and CDR2 is SMNVEV in the germline V gene (reference sequence). CDR3 size: 14 residues. J gave up 6 bases and V 6 bases, and 3 bases lay outside the gene matches. For the CDR3, the DNA is TGTGCCAGCAGGACTAGCGGGAGCCTCAATGAGCAGTTCTTC. It is translated as CASRTSGSLNEQFF.

Of note for this clone: A junction boundary mismatches the germline segment, possibly from a read error. Other DNA sequences in this specimen translate into the identical CDR3. The genes are TRBV7-8 and TRBJ1-1; unclear D gene. The CDR3 has 16 amino acids. The germline V gene encodes CDR1 SGHVS and CDR2 FQNEAQ. CDR3 coding DNA: TGTGCCAGCAGCTTACCCCCTCAATTTGGAAACACTGAAGCCTTCTTT. It codes for CASSLPPQFGNTEAFF.

V is TRBV14 and J is TRBJ1-2, with D tentatively TRBD1 (5 bases). This CDR3 comprises 14 residues. CDR1 is SGHDN and CDR2 is FVKESK in the germline V gene. With 0 bases removed from V and 8 bases from J, the gap between germline ends came to 13 bases. DNA of the CDR3: TGTGCCAGCAGCCAAGATCTCAGGGCGGAGGGCTACACCTTC. Protein sequence: CASSQDLRAEGYTF.

The chain joins TRBV5-1 to TRBJ2-5; 10 bases fit TRBD2. The tail of the sequence fits TRBJ2-7 better, so the J call may be wrong. CDR1 SGHRS and CDR2 YFSETQ come from the germline V gene. This CDR3 is built from 15 residues. Here the CDR3 reads CASTNGASGSYEQYF. In DNA, the CDR3 is TGCGCCAGCACCAATGGGGCTAGCGGGAGCTACGAGCAGTACTTC.

J is TRBJ2-3 and V is TRBV7-2; D remains ambiguous. V was pared by 1 base and J by 2 bases, with 10 bases between. The CDR3 is 15 amino acids. Germline CDR1 SGHTA, CDR2 FQGNSA. The CDR3 DNA follows: TGTGCCAGCAGCTTAGATAGGAGATACACAGATACGCAGTATTTT. It encodes CASSLDRRYTDTQYF.

The rearrangement links TRBV18 to TRBJ2-1; 9 bases map to TRBD1. Germline CDR1 reads KGHSH; CDR2 reads LQKENI. With 3 bases clipped from V and 6 bases from J, the junction kept 0 bases outside the gene matches. The CDR3 sequence is 13 residues long. The CDR3 DNA reads TGTGCCAGCTCACCGGGACAGGGCAATGAGCAGTTCTTC. This codes for CASSPGQGNEQFF.

This sequence joins TRBV19 and TRBJ2-5, with 9 positions matching TRBD1. Germline V gives CDR1 LNHDA, CDR2 SQIVND (reference sequence). Trimming cost V 0 bases and J 5 bases; bases outside gene matches: 7. CDR3 length: 16 residues. CDR3 bases: TGTGCCAGTAGTATAGAGGGTACAGGGGGCGTGGAGACCCAGTACTTC. Residues: CASSIEGTGGVETQYF.

The chain carries TRBV6-1 and TRBJ2-5, with D unclear. Between the trimmed V and J ends, which lost 6 bases and 3 bases, there was a span of 11 bases. The CDR3 is 13 amino acids. Germline assignment: CDR1 MNHNS and CDR2 SASEGT. CDR3: CASRVGIKETQYF. CDR3 nucleotide sequence: TGTGCCAGCAGGGTAGGGATCAAAGAGACCCAGTACTTC.

This sequence joins TRBV29-1 and TRBJ1-1, with 9 bases lining up with TRBD1. The CDR3 has 13 residues. Germline assignment: CDR1 SQVTM and CDR2 ANQGSEA. Germline trimming cut 3 bases from V and 4 bases from J; bases unmatched to any gene: 3. Here the CDR3 reads CSVDQDRGTEAFF. CDR3 DNA sequence: TGCAGCGTTGATCAGGACAGGGGCACTGAAGCTTTCTTT.

The V and J genes are TRBV7-9 and TRBJ2-1, with TRBD2 as a possible D gene (7 bases). CDR3 length: 15 residues. The V gene lost 5 bases and the J gene lost 4 bases, with 15 bases spanning the gap. CDR1 is SEHNR, CDR2 FQNEAQ, per germline (reference sequence). CDR3 coding DNA: TGTGCCAGCAGCGCACGAGGGGGGGCGTACAATGAGCAGTTCTTC. Encoded protein: CASSARGGAYNEQFF.

V usage is TRBV6-5 and J usage is TRBJ1-2, with D perhaps TRBD1 (5 bases). Germline V gene lookup returns CDR1 MNHEY and CDR2 SVGAGI. Trimming took 7 bases from V and 4 from J, leaving 13 bases between them. This CDR3 is built from 13 residues. CDR3 DNA sequence: TGTGCCAGCACGAAAGGGGATAGCTATGGCTACACCTTC. It specifies CASTKGDSYGYTF.

The chain combines TRBV19 with TRBJ2-2; 7 bases line up with TRBD2. The germline V gene encodes CDR1 LNHDA and CDR2 SQIVND (reference sequence). CDR3 size: 16 residues. Germline trimming cut 7 bases from V and 6 bases from J; bases unmatched to any gene: 14. Here the CDR3 reads CASTPDRARGSGELFF. In DNA form, the CDR3 reads TGTGCCAGTACCCCGGACCGGGCGCGGGGGTCCGGGGAGCTGTTTTTT. The full variable domain, rest sourced from reference TRBV19 and TRBJ2-2, is DGGITQSPKYLFRKEGQNVTLSCEQNLNHDAMYWYRQDPGQGLRLIYYSQIVNDFQKGDIAEGYSVSREKKESFPLTVTSAQKNPTAFYLCASTPDRARGSGELFFGEGSRLTVL.

V and J are TRBV6-4 and TRBJ1-1; D is unclear. V was clipped by 5 bases and J by 5 bases, with 12 bases between them. The germline gives CDR1 MRHNA, CDR2 SNTAGT. This CDR3 has 13 residues. Here the CDR3 DNA reads TGTGCCAGCAGTACAGAAGCGGGAACTGAAGCTTTCTTT. Translation: CASSTEAGTEAFF.

The DNA for the CDR3 is TGCAGCGTTGATCAGGGATGGGAGACCCAGTACTTC. Amino acid sequence: CSVDQGWETQYF. The chain is built from TRBV29-1 and TRBJ2-5; perhaps TRBD1 as D (5 bases). The CDR3 has 12 residues. Trimming took off 3 bases at V and 5 bases at J, with 10 bases between the two ends. Germline CDR1 is SQVTM and CDR2 is ANQGSEA.